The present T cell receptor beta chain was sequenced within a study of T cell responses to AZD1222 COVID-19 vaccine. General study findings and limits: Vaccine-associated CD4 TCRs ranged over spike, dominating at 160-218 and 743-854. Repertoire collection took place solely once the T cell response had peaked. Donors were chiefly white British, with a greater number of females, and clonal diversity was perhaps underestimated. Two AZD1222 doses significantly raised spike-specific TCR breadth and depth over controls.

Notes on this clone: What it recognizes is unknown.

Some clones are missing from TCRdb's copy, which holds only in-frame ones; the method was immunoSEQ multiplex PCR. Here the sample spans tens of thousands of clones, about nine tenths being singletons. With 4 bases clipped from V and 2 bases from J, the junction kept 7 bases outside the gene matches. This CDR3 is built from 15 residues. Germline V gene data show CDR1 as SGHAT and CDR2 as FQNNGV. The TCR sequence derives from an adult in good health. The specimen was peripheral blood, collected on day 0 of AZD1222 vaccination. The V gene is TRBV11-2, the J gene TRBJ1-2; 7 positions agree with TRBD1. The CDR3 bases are TGTGCCAGCAGCTCAAATAAGGGGGCCAACTATGGCTACACCTTC. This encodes CASSSNKGANYGYTF.